The 18 T cell receptor beta chains below come from one sample, sequenced in a study of blood T cell repertoires in COVID-19 (dated by TCRdb to about 2020). Library creation used the immunoSEQ multiplex PCR assay. Here the immuneACCESS table is served through TCRdb, limited to in-frame sequences with V and J called. Missing clones are a known gap in these copies; in checked studies unresolved V genes cover under half, and the rest lacks a known reason. The sample has over 65,000 clones on record, 90% of them singletons. Roughly a tenth of the sample rests with the top ten. Specimen: peripheral blood. Receptors were obtained from a human donor in a cohort sampled during active COVID-19.

The DNA for the CDR3 is TGTGCCAGCAGTTTCGGACTAGCGGCCGGCAATGAGCAGTTCTTC. Amino acids: CASSFGLAAGNEQFF. The rearrangement uses TRBV27 and TRBJ2-1; 10 bases are a match to TRBD2. The junction had 5 bases not matched to a gene; V was cut back by 3 bases and J by 6 bases. CDR1 MNHEY and CDR2 SMNVEV come from the germline V gene (reference sequence). The CDR3 consists of 15 residues.

V usage is TRBV28 and J usage is TRBJ2-3; perhaps TRBD1 as D (6 bases). Between the trimmed V and J ends, which lost 6 bases and 3 bases, there was a span of 16 bases. CDR1 and CDR2 from the germline V gene are MDHEN and SYDVKM. This CDR3 contains 15 residues. The CDR3 coding sequence is TGTGCCAGCAGGGGGGCCAGGAAGGTTACAGATACGCAGTATTTT. It specifies CASRGARKVTDTQYF.

This clone was detected only once. The DNA of the CDR3 is TGTGCCAGCACCTATCACAATCGACAGGAAAATAGCAATCAGCCCCAGCATTTT. Residues: CASTYHNRQENSNQPQHF. The chain recombines TRBV6-4 with TRBJ1-5; possible D gene TRBD1, 6 bases. Germline V gene lookup returns CDR1 MRHNA and CDR2 SNTAGT. Trimming pared 7 bases from V and 0 bases from J, leaving 22 bases between. The length of the CDR3 is 18 residues.

This clone appeared once. The rearrangement links TRBV9 to TRBJ2-2; weak D call: TRBD1 (5 bases). The CDR3 consists of 16 residues. Germline V gene data show CDR1 as SGDLS and CDR2 as YYNGEE. Trimming removed 4 bases at V and 10 bases at J, with 23 bases between. The CDR3 bases are TGTGCCAGCAGCCCCCAACCCAGCAGGGTATTTGAGGAGCTGTTTTTT. Amino acids: CASSPQPSRVFEELFF.

The chain carries TRBV9 and TRBJ2-1, with TRBD1 matching 9 bases. The CDR3 consists of 15 residues. The germline gives CDR1 SGDLS, CDR2 YYNGEE. V lost 3 bases to trimming and J lost 0 bases; unmatched junction nucleotides: 1. The CDR3 region is CASSGGQGSYNEQFF. The CDR3 DNA is TGTGCCAGCAGCGGGGGACAGGGCTCCTACAATGAGCAGTTCTTC.

The rearrangement uses TRBV6-2 or TRBV6-3 and TRBJ2-7, with D perhaps TRBD2 (6 bases). Germline V gene lookup returns CDR1 MNHEY and CDR2 SVGEGT. The ends were cut back, 6 bases at V and 1 base at J, with 13 bases in the middle. The CDR3 sequence is 14 residues long. The CDR3 here is CASSTGLFSYEQYF. The CDR3 nucleotides are TGTGCCAGCAGCACGGGACTTTTTTCCTACGAGCAGTACTTC.

The chain couples TRBV6-6 to TRBJ2-7, with a tentative D call TRBD2 (5 bases). The CDR3 covers 15 residues. Deletions cut 5 bases from V and 2 bases from J, with 16 bases between. Germline V gene data show CDR1 as MNHNY and CDR2 as SVGAGI (reference sequence). The CDR3 loop reads CASSGPQDSTYEQYF. The CDR3 DNA is TGTGCCAGCAGTGGCCCCCAGGACTCTACCTACGAGCAGTACTTC.

The chain links TRBV7-9 to TRBJ1-2; TRBD1 agrees at 10 bases. J was trimmed by 0 bases and V by 5 bases; bases with no gene match: 3. CDR1 and CDR2 from the germline V gene are SEHNR and FQNEAQ (reference sequence). The CDR3 is 15 residues long. The CDR3 DNA reads as TGTGCCAGCAGCACCGGGACAGGGGCTAACTATGGCTACACCTTC. Encoded protein: CASSTGTGANYGYTF.

This clone appeared once. The chain employs TRBV28 and TRBJ2-7, with 7 bases lining up with TRBD2. The CDR3 contains 14 residues. V was clipped by 2 bases and J by 7 bases; unmatched bases: 8. CDR1 is MDHEN, CDR2 SYDVKM, per germline. The CDR3 reads CASSLGRTRREQYF. The CDR3 nucleotides read TGTGCCAGCAGTTTAGGCAGGACTAGGAGAGAGCAGTACTTC.

This chain connects TRBV18 to TRBJ1-1, with D possibly being TRBD1 (6 bases). The CDR3 length is 15 residues. The ends were cut back, 3 bases at V and 1 base at J, with 12 bases in the middle. Per the germline V gene, CDR1 is KGHSH and CDR2 is LQKENI. The CDR3: CASSPSSGANTEAFF. DNA for the CDR3: TGTGCCAGCTCACCGTCTTCAGGGGCGAACACTGAAGCTTTCTTT.

Only a few counts were recorded for this clone. This rearrangement joins TRBV12-3 or TRBV12-4 to TRBJ2-2; no definite D call. There are 11 residues in the CDR3. V was cut by 3 bases and J by 7 bases, with 3 bases left in between. CDR3 nucleotide sequence: TGTGCCAGCAGTTTGTACGGGGAGCTGTTTTTT. The encoded protein is CASSLYGELFF.

The chain carries TRBV4-3 and TRBJ1-5; D ambiguous. Trimming pared 0 bases from V and 4 bases from J, leaving 10 bases between. CDR1 is LGHNA and CDR2 is YSLEER in the germline V gene. CDR3 length equals 15 residues. The CDR3 sequence: CASSQDRTKNQPQHF. CDR3 in DNA: TGCGCCAGCAGCCAAGATCGTACTAAAAATCAGCCCCAGCATTTT.

The chain couples TRBV4-2 to TRBJ2-7, with 15 bases aligning to TRBD2. With V trimmed by 2 bases and J by 7 bases, 6 bases remained unmatched. The germline V gene has CDR1 LGHNA and CDR2 YNFKEQ. The CDR3 runs 16 residues. CDR3 bases: TGTGCCAGCAGCCAATCCCGGACTAGCGGGAGGGGGGAGCAGTACTTC. This codes for CASSQSRTSGRGEQYF.

The rearrangement joins TRBV6-1 to TRBJ2-7, with D perhaps matching TRBD2 (6 bases). CDR3 length: 13 residues. Trimming left V 3 bases short and J 1 base short, with 7 bases between. Germline V gives CDR1 MNHNS, CDR2 SASEGT. The CDR3 spells CASSDGGSYEQYF. CDR3 coding DNA: TGTGCCAGCAGTGACGGGGGTTCCTACGAGCAGTACTTC.

The V gene is TRBV5-6, the J gene TRBJ2-7; 10 bases match TRBD2. V was pared by 5 bases and J by 10 bases, with 15 bases of the junction left unmatched. Germline CDR1 SGHDT, CDR2 YYEEEE. This CDR3 is 15 amino acids long. For the CDR3, the DNA is TGTGCCAGCAGAGATCAGCGGGAGGGACTAATGTATCAGTACTTC. Amino acid sequence: CASRDQREGLMYQYF.

This clone was seen once. The chain employs TRBV19 and TRBJ1-1; maybe TRBD1 (6 bases). Germline V gene lookup returns CDR1 LNHDA and CDR2 SQIVND (reference sequence). The V gene lost 7 bases and the J gene lost 1 base, with 10 bases spanning the gap. The CDR3 length is 13 residues. CDR3 in amino acids: CASTMTGNTEAFF. CDR3 in DNA: TGTGCCAGTACCATGACAGGGAACACTGAAGCTTTCTTT.

The V gene is TRBV18, the J gene TRBJ2-5, with TRBD1 matching over 7 bases. V was clipped by 4 bases and J by 1 base; unmatched bases: 3. The CDR3 has 14 amino acids. Germline V gene lookup returns CDR1 KGHSH and CDR2 LQKENI. The DNA for the CDR3 is TGTGCCAGCTCACTTACAGGGGTCCAAGAGACCCAGTACTTC. It specifies CASSLTGVQETQYF.

The CDR3 region is CATISGGEDTQYF. The CDR3 DNA reads TGTGCCACCATCTCAGGAGGGGAAGATACGCAGTATTTT. The rearrangement links TRBV5-4 to TRBJ2-3; a possible D gene is TRBD2 (6 bases). The germline V and J ends were trimmed by 9 bases and 5 bases, with 16 bases remaining between them. Germline CDR1 reads SGHNT; CDR2 reads YYREEE (reference sequence). The CDR3 covers 13 residues.